A selection of T cell receptor beta chains follows, all from one sample in a study of control samples from healthy donors and cancer patients. Using immunoSEQ multiplex PCR, the repertoire was profiled, and TCRdb retains in-frame clones only, with some absent. In the table there are some 150,000 clones, roughly 94% of which are singletons. The sample taken for sequencing was PBMCs. The receptors originated from a man in his fifties or sixties with colorectal cancer. CDR3s include the opening cysteine and the closing phenylalanine or tryptophan. Each record gives: V gene, clone size, D gene, J gene, CDR3 protein, CDR3 DNA. The D gene is left open where the match is weak. Clone size is stated in some rows and not others, as once, few, many or a class when expanded.

TRBV6-4	NA	NA	TRBJ1-5	CAEPLIDGNYSNQPQHF	TGTGCCGAACCCCTTATTGACGGGAATTATAGCAATCAGCCCCAGCATTTT
TRBV7-2	NA	NA	TRBJ2-5	CASSAYGVQETQYF	TGTGCCAGCAGCGCATACGGGGTACAAGAGACCCAGTACTTC
TRBV9	NA	NA	TRBJ1-5	CASSASGTLNQPQHF	TGTGCCAGCAGCGCCTCCGGGACGCTCAATCAGCCCCAGCATTTT
TRBV30	NA	NA	TRBJ1-6	CAWWSYNSPLHF	TGTGCCTGGTGGTCCTATAATTCACCCCTCCACTTT
TRBV3-1/TRBV3-2	NA	NA	TRBJ1-1	CASSQAGTANTEAFF	TGTGCCAGCAGCCAAGCGGGAACAGCGAACACTGAAGCTTTCTTT
TRBV10-3	NA	NA	TRBJ2-7	CAIGTGSSYEQYF	TGTGCCATTGGTACAGGGAGCTCCTACGAGCAGTACTTC
TRBV21-1	NA	NA	TRBJ2-3	CASRGTSGDRTDTQYF	TGTGCCAGCAGGGGGACTAGCGGGGATCGTACAGATACGCAGTATTTT
TRBV21-1	NA	NA	TRBJ2-7	CASSKTGVPYEQYF	TGTGCCAGCAGCAAGACAGGGGTCCCCTACGAGCAGTACTTC
TRBV4-2	NA	NA	TRBJ1-3	CASSQDPQGWMNTIYF	TGTGCCAGCAGCCAAGATCCCCAGGGTTGGATGAACACCATATATTTT
TRBV25-1	once	NA	TRBJ2-3	CASSGGGDSTIDTQYF	TGTGCCAGCAGTGGTGGGGGGGACAGCACGATAGATACGCAGTATTTT
TRBV9	NA	TRBD1	TRBJ1-2	CASSGRGNYGYTF	TGTGCCAGCAGTGGCAGGGGGAACTATGGCTACACCTTC
TRBV6-1	NA	NA	TRBJ2-4	CASSDRIPESEYF	TGTGCCAGCAGTGATAGGATTCCGGAGTCGGAGTACTTC
TRBV5-8	NA	NA	TRBJ2-7	CASSLVRLYEQYF	TGTGCCAGCAGCCTTGTGCGGCTCTACGAGCAGTACTTC
TRBV5-1	NA	NA	TRBJ1-1	CASSTLNTEAFF	TGCGCCAGCAGTACACTAAACACTGAAGCTTTCTTT
TRBV24-1	NA	TRBD1	TRBJ1-2	CATSLTGASGYTF	TGTGCCACCAGTCTGACAGGGGCCAGTGGCTACACCTTC
TRBV4-1	NA	NA	TRBJ1-5	CASSQGQDQPQHF	TGCGCCAGCAGCCAAGGGCAGGATCAGCCCCAGCATTTT
TRBV3-1/TRBV3-2	NA	NA	TRBJ1-2	CASSQEAGRGYTF	TGTGCCAGCAGCCAAGAAGCGGGGAGGGGCTACACCTTC
TRBV6-2/TRBV6-3	NA	NA	TRBJ2-2	CASSGGNYAGELFF	TGTGCCAGCAGTGGGGGAAATTATGCCGGGGAGCTGTTTTTT
TRBV9	NA	NA	TRBJ1-6	CASSEGENSPLHF	TGTGCCAGCAGCGAGGGGGAGAATTCACCCCTCCACTTT
TRBV28	NA	TRBD1	TRBJ1-2	CASSSTGYGYTF	TGTGCCAGCAGTTCGACAGGGTATGGCTACACCTTC
TRBV19	NA	TRBD1	TRBJ1-2	CASSFRDRNGYTF	TGTGCCAGTAGTTTCCGGGACAGGAATGGCTACACCTTC
TRBV4-1	NA	TRBD2	TRBJ2-1	CASSQDRTSSYNEQFF	TGCGCCAGCAGCCAAGATAGGACTAGCTCCTACAATGAGCAGTTCTTC
TRBV6-6	NA	TRBD1	TRBJ1-2	CASSLTDRAPDGYTF	TGTGCCAGCAGCCTAACGGACAGGGCCCCCGATGGCTACACCTTC
TRBV9	NA	TRBD1	TRBJ2-7	CASSVQGVGEQYF	TGTGCCAGCAGCGTACAGGGGGTTGGGGAGCAGTACTTC
TRBV19	NA	NA	TRBJ1-4	CASNLLGRSNEKLFF	TGTGCCAGTAACCTACTGGGACGGAGCAATGAAAAACTGTTTTTT
TRBV27	NA	TRBD2	TRBJ2-5	CASGREAGETQYF	TGTGCCAGCGGACGGGAGGCTGGAGAGACCCAGTACTTC
TRBV6-5	NA	NA	TRBJ2-5	CASWGYSYQETQYF	TGTGCCAGTTGGGGGTACAGTTACCAAGAGACCCAGTACTTC
TRBV10-2	NA	NA	TRBJ1-1	CASSSANTEAFF	TGCGCCAGCAGCTCAGCGAACACTGAAGCTTTCTTT
TRBV9	NA	NA	TRBJ2-5	CASSEGIQETQYF	TGTGCCAGCAGCGAGGGAATCCAAGAGACCCAGTACTTC
TRBV19	NA	TRBD1	TRBJ2-1	CASSVAGGNVNEQFF	TGTGCCAGTAGTGTTGCAGGGGGCAATGTTAATGAGCAGTTCTTC
TRBV5-1	NA	TRBD2	TRBJ2-3	CASSETAQRGSTDTQYF	TGCGCCAGCAGCGAAACCGCCCAGCGGGGGAGCACAGATACGCAGTATTTT
TRBV15	NA	NA	TRBJ2-7	CATSREQGLREQYF	TGTGCCACCAGCAGAGAGCAGGGTCTGCGCGAGCAGTACTTC
TRBV28	NA	NA	TRBJ1-5	CASGGGNQPQHF	TGTGCCAGCGGGGGAGGGAATCAGCCCCAGCATTTT
TRBV19	NA	NA	TRBJ1-5	CASSIDGGPPPNQPQHF	TGTGCCAGTAGTATAGACGGGGGGCCCCCCCCTAATCAGCCCCAGCATTTT
TRBV6-5	NA	NA	TRBJ2-7	CASSWTVKGDYEQYF	TGTGCCAGCAGCTGGACAGTAAAAGGAGACTACGAGCAGTACTTC
TRBV2	NA	NA	TRBJ1-5	CASSSWGLTSQPQHF	TGTGCCAGCAGTTCGTGGGGGCTTACAAGTCAGCCCCAGCATTTT
TRBV6-6	NA	TRBD1	TRBJ1-4	CASSLQGVNEKLFF	TGTGCCAGCTCCCTCCAGGGGGTTAATGAAAAACTGTTTTTT
TRBV5-1	once	TRBD1	TRBJ1-2	CASSLGTGDGYTF	TGCGCCAGCAGCCTAGGGACAGGGGATGGCTACACCTTC
TRBV19	NA	TRBD2	TRBJ2-7	CASSIGPGLDEQYF	TGTGCCAGTAGTATCGGCCCGGGACTAGACGAGCAGTACTTC
TRBV10-3	NA	NA	TRBJ1-2	CAISASSRQEGRYGYTF	TGTGCCATCAGTGCGTCCTCCCGGCAGGAGGGACGGTATGGCTACACCTTC
TRBV7-2	NA	NA	TRBJ2-2	CASSVDWNTGELFF	TGTGCCAGCAGTGTCGACTGGAACACCGGGGAGCTGTTTTTT
TRBV21-1	NA	NA	TRBJ2-1	CASSSDRRPYNEQFF	TGTGCCAGCAGTAGCGACAGGAGACCCTACAATGAGCAGTTCTTC
TRBV4-1	few	NA	TRBJ2-4	CASSHPLKGSVSRNIQYF	TGCGCCAGCAGCCACCCCCTAAAGGGCTCTGTGTCGAGAAACATTCAGTACTTC
TRBV7-2	NA	TRBD1	TRBJ1-1	CASSTQGRTEAFF	TGTGCCAGCAGCACACAGGGGCGCACTGAAGCTTTCTTT
TRBV4-1	NA	TRBD1	TRBJ1-1	CASSPPRGRVEAFF	TGCGCCAGCAGCCCCCCCAGGGGGAGGGTTGAAGCTTTCTTT
TRBV5-1	NA	NA	TRBJ1-4	CASSLVGVGEKLFF	TGCGCCAGCAGCTTGGTGGGTGTTGGGGAAAAACTGTTTTTT
TRBV25-1	NA	TRBD1	TRBJ1-4	CASRLTGTGHEKLFF	TGTGCCAGCAGATTGACCGGGACAGGGCATGAAAAACTGTTTTTT
TRBV12-3/TRBV12-4	NA	NA	TRBJ2-4	CASSFENIQYF	TGTGCCAGCAGTTTTGAAAACATTCAGTACTTC
TRBV12-3/TRBV12-4	NA	NA	TRBJ1-3	CASKRLSGNTIYF	TGTGCCAGCAAAAGGCTCTCTGGAAACACCATATATTTT
TRBV19	NA	TRBD1	TRBJ2-2	CASRPGTGITGELFF	TGTGCCAGTAGGCCAGGGACAGGGATCACCGGGGAGCTGTTTTTT
TRBV5-1	NA	TRBD2	TRBJ2-5	CARSQRGGAGGETQYF	TGCGCCCGCAGCCAGCGCGGGGGGGCCGGGGGAGAGACCCAGTACTTC
TRBV5-1	NA	TRBD1	TRBJ1-1	CASRGQGAGTEAFF	TGCGCCAGCAGGGGACAGGGGGCAGGGACTGAAGCTTTCTTT
TRBV19	NA	NA	TRBJ1-2	CASSPVDNNYGYTF	TGTGCCAGTAGCCCAGTGGACAATAACTATGGCTACACCTTC
TRBV27	NA	TRBD2	TRBJ2-2	CASRTRASGVYTGELFF	TGTGCCAGCAGGACTAGGGCTAGCGGGGTGTACACCGGGGAGCTGTTTTTT
TRBV3-1/TRBV3-2	NA	NA	TRBJ1-3	CASSLTTSGNTIYF	TGTGCCAGCAGCCTGACAACCTCTGGAAACACCATATATTTT
TRBV5-1	NA	NA	TRBJ2-3	CASRGLTDTQYF	TGCGCCAGCAGGGGGCTGACAGATACGCAGTATTTT
TRBV27	NA	TRBD1	TRBJ2-3	CASSDQGAGANTQYF	TGTGCCAGCAGTGATCAGGGGGCCGGAGCGAATACGCAGTATTTT
TRBV11-3	NA	NA	TRBJ2-3	CASSLPGTDTQYF	TGTGCCAGCAGCTTACCAGGTACAGATACGCAGTATTTT
TRBV6-4	NA	NA	TRBJ2-1	CASSPSHGVNEQFF	TGTGCCAGCAGTCCATCGCACGGAGTCAATGAGCAGTTCTTC
TRBV30	NA	NA	TRBJ1-2	CASTRALTNYGYTF	TGTGCCTCCACGAGGGCGTTGACTAACTATGGCTACACCTTC